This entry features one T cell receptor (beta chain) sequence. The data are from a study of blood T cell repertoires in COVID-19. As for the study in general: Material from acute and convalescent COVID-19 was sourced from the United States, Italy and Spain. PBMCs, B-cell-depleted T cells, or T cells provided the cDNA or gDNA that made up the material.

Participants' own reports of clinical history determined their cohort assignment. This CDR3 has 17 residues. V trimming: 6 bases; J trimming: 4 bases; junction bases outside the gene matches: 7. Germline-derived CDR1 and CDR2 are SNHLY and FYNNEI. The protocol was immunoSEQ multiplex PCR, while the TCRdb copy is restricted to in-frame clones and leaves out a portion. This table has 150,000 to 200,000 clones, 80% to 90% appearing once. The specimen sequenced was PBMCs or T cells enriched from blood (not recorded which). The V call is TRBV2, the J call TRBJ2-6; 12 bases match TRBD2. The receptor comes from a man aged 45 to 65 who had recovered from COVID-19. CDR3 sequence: CASSSRLAGVGANVLTF. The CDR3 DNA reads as TGTGCCAGCAGCAGCAGACTAGCGGGGGTCGGGGCCAACGTCCTGACTTTC.